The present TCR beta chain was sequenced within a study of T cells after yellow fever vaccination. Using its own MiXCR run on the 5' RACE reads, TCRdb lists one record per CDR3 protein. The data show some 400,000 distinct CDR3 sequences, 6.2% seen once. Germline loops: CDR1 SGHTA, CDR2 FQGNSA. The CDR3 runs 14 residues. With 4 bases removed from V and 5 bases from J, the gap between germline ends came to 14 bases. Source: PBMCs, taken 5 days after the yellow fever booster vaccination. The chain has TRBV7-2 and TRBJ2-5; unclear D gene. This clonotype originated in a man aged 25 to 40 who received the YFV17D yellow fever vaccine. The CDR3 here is CASSSTTHQETQYF. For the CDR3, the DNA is TGTGCCAGCAGCTCGACAACACATCAGGAGACCCAGTACTTC.